Listed here are 13 T cell receptor beta chains from one sample, sequenced in a study of OX40 agonist ivuxolimab in advanced cancers. TCRdb keeps only in-frame clones here, not all; method: immunoSEQ multiplex PCR. Of 98,000 or so clones listed, about 85% were seen once; the top ten hold 0.7% to 0.95%. This specimen was CD4+ or CD8+ T cells sorted from blood, taken in a trial of the OX40 agonist ivuxolimab. Source of these receptors: an adult with an advanced solid tumor such as melanoma, head and neck, liver or kidney cancer.

This clone has more than one count but fewer than ten. This rearrangement joins TRBV5-1 to TRBJ1-3; TRBD1 might be the D (6 bases). The V and J ends lost 0 bases and 4 bases respectively, with 8 bases between them. The CDR3 has 14 amino acids. The germline gives CDR1 SGHRS, CDR2 YFSETQ. CDR3 nucleotide sequence: TGCGCCAGCAGCTTGGGACAGGCAGGAAACACCATATATTTT. As protein: CASSLGQAGNTIYF.

The rearrangement links TRBV5-4 to TRBJ2-5; unclear D gene. The CDR3 contains 13 residues. Germline V gene lookup returns CDR1 SGHNT and CDR2 YYREEE (reference sequence). Trimming removed 2 bases at V and 3 bases at J, with 8 bases between. CDR3 in amino acids: CASSFPQEETQYF. The CDR3 DNA sequence: TGTGCCAGCAGCTTCCCTCAGGAAGAGACCCAGTACTTC.

This chain links TRBV7-9 with TRBJ2-1; 7 bases are shared with TRBD2. The CDR3 totals 14 residues. Looked up from germline, CDR1 is SEHNR and CDR2 is FQNEAQ (reference sequence). The V segment lost 3 bases and the J segment 5 bases; nucleotides outside the gene matches: 4. Written as DNA, the CDR3 is TGTGCCAGCAGCTTGTCCAGCGGGAACAATGAGCAGTTCTTC. Translation: CASSLSSGNNEQFF.

The count of this clone is one. The rearrangement links TRBV7-9 to TRBJ2-3, with 11 bases that match TRBD1. CDR3 length equals 16 residues. Germline CDR1 SEHNR, CDR2 FQNEAQ (reference sequence). The junction had 6 bases not matched to a gene; V was cut back by 3 bases and J by 4 bases. CDR3 sequence reads: CASSFLVDRGPDTQYF. Written as DNA, the CDR3 is TGTGCCAGCAGCTTTTTAGTGGACAGGGGGCCAGATACGCAGTATTTT. The whole variable domain, filled in from reference TRBV7-9 and TRBJ2-3, reads DTGVSQNPRHKITKRGQNVTFRCDPISEHNRLYWYRQTLGQGPEFLTYFQNEAQLEKSRLLSDRFSAERPKGSFSTLEIQRTEQGDSAMYLCASSFLVDRGPDTQYFGPGTRLTVL.

The J gene is TRBJ2-3, the V gene TRBV6-1, with D perhaps matching TRBD2 (5 bases). Between the trimmed V and J ends, which lost 1 base and 0 bases, there was a span of 17 bases. Germline V lookup: CDR1 MNHNS, CDR2 SASEGT. CDR3 size: 18 residues. CDR3 in DNA: TGTGCCAGCAGTGAAGATCCCCGGCTAGCTGGGAGCACAGATACGCAGTATTTT. Its protein is CASSEDPRLAGSTDTQYF.

The CDR3 sequence is CAISGTGSDGYTF. DNA of the CDR3: TGTGCCATCAGTGGAACAGGGAGCGACGGCTACACCTTC. This chain links TRBV10-3 with TRBJ1-2, with D possibly matching TRBD1 (6 bases). V gave up 4 bases and J gave up 8 bases, with 14 bases separating them. CDR3 size: 13 residues. Germline V lookup: CDR1 ENHRY, CDR2 SYGVKD.

This chain joins TRBV5-1 and TRBJ1-4, with TRBD1 matching over 8 bases. Germline-derived CDR1 and CDR2 are SGHRS and YFSETQ. This CDR3 contains 13 residues. V shed 0 bases and J 8 bases; nucleotides not matched to a gene: 0. DNA of the CDR3: TGCGCCAGCAGCTTGGGACAGGGGGAAAAACTGTTTTTT. Its protein is CASSLGQGEKLFF.

This clone was picked up one time. The chain is built from TRBV6-6 and TRBJ2-5, with D unclear. The last part of the DNA fits TRBJ2-7 better; the J call may be wrong. In germline, CDR1 is MNHNY, CDR2 SVGAGI (reference sequence). The CDR3 sequence is 14 residues long. The chain's CDR3 is CASTLGHNPSEQYF. CDR3 bases: TGTGCCAGCACCCTAGGTCACAACCCCTCCGAGCAGTACTTC.

This clone was seen once. The V call is TRBV6-4, the J call TRBJ1-5; D gene ambiguous. The germline V and J ends were trimmed by 2 bases and 0 bases, with 11 bases remaining between them. The CDR3 has 16 residues. Germline V lookup: CDR1 MRHNA, CDR2 SNTAGT. The CDR3 bases are TGTGCCAGCAGTGACGGGCAGTCGCTTAGCAATCAGCCCCAGCATTTT. Residues: CASSDGQSLSNQPQHF.

This chain connects TRBV27 to TRBJ1-1; maybe TRBD1 (6 bases). Germline V gene lookup returns CDR1 MNHEY and CDR2 SMNVEV (reference sequence). Between the trimmed V and J ends, which lost 8 bases and 2 bases, there was a span of 9 bases. There are 12 residues in the CDR3. CDR3: CASQGGNTEAFF. CDR3 sequence (DNA): TGTGCCAGCCAAGGGGGAAACACTGAAGCTTTCTTT.

This clone was seen a few times. The rearrangement links TRBV6-5 to TRBJ1-2; perhaps TRBD1 as D (5 bases). With 5 bases removed from V and 6 bases from J, the gap between germline ends came to 13 bases. Germline CDR1 MNHEY, CDR2 SVGAGI. The CDR3 is made up of 13 amino acids. Written as DNA, the CDR3 is TGTGCCAGCAGTCCTCGGGACCGGCATGGCTACACCTTC. This codes for CASSPRDRHGYTF.

The CDR3 reads CASSLGGLGAHNEQFF. The CDR3 coding sequence is TGCGCCAGCAGCTTAGGCGGGTTAGGGGCTCACAATGAGCAGTTCTTC. The J gene is TRBJ2-1, the V gene TRBV5-1; D tentatively fits TRBD1 or TRBD2 (5 bases each). This CDR3 is built from 16 residues. Looked up from germline, CDR1 is SGHRS and CDR2 is YFSETQ. V lost 2 bases and J 5 bases, leaving 17 bases between the germline ends. The full variable domain, rest sourced from reference TRBV5-1 and TRBJ2-1, is KAGVTQTPRYLIKTRGQQVTLSCSPISGHRSVSWYQQTPGQGLQFLFEYFSETQRNKGNFPGRFSGRQFSNSRSEMNVSTLELGDSALYLCASSLGGLGAHNEQFFGPGTRLTVL.

V gene TRBV18 combines with J gene TRBJ1-5; D gene ambiguous. V gave up 3 bases and J gave up 3 bases, with 9 bases separating them. This CDR3 comprises 14 residues. The germline V gene encodes CDR1 KGHSH and CDR2 LQKENI. The CDR3 bases are TGTGCCAGCTCACCGGGATCTGCCAATCAGCCCCAGCATTTT. Translation gives CASSPGSANQPQHF.